These 30 T cell receptor beta chains were sequenced from one sample in a study of radiation and T cells in renal cell carcinoma. Assay: immunoSEQ multiplex PCR; the TCRdb copy retains only in-frame clones and omits some. The repertoire holds 80,000 or so clones, with about 88% as singletons. The time point is: blood 4 weeks post-SBRT, at nephrectomy. Treatment of the sample: 15 Gy SBRT to primary tumor, nephrectomy 4 weeks later. This specimen was blood, taken from a patient whose treatment included radiotherapy and nephrectomy. These receptor sequences come from a woman in her seventies with renal cell carcinoma.

The count of this clone is one. The rearrangement links TRBV10-3 to TRBJ1-1; 7 positions match TRBD1. The CDR3 extends over 16 amino acids. V shed 0 bases and J 6 bases; nucleotides not matched to a gene: 10. Germline loops: CDR1 ENHRY, CDR2 SYGVKD. The CDR3 DNA follows: TGTGCCATCAGTGAGTCGAAGGAAGGGACAGAGGCTGAAGCTTTCTTT. Amino acids: CAISESKEGTEAEAFF.

CDR3 in amino acids: CSARVPQYF. The DNA for the CDR3 is TGCAGTGCTAGGGTCCCTCAGTATTTT. The chain carries TRBV20-1 and TRBJ2-3; D unclear. Trimming took 3 bases from V and 12 from J, leaving 7 bases between them. Per germline, CDR1 DFQATT and CDR2 SNEGSKA (reference sequence). The CDR3 totals 9 residues.

The genes are TRBV6-5 and TRBJ2-7, with TRBD1 matching 9 bases. With 5 bases clipped from V and 1 base from J, the junction kept 6 bases outside the gene matches. Per germline, CDR1 MNHEY and CDR2 SVGAGI. CDR3 length: 15 residues. CDR3 DNA sequence: TGTGCCAGCAGTGGGACAGGGATCAAATCCTACGAGCAGTACTTC. It codes for CASSGTGIKSYEQYF.

The chain couples TRBV6-1 to TRBJ1-6; the match to TRBD1 covers 7 bases. The CDR3 totals 14 residues. The V segment lost 11 bases and the J segment 6 bases; nucleotides outside the gene matches: 10. Germline V gene sequence: CDR1 MNHNS, CDR2 SASEGT. The CDR3 here is CAVLQGFLNSPLHF. The CDR3 DNA is TGTGCCGTACTACAGGGGTTTCTTAATTCACCCCTCCACTTT.

V and J are TRBV7-2 and TRBJ1-5; tentative D call: TRBD1 (5 bases). The length of the CDR3 is 15 residues. V was cut by 1 base and J by 6 bases, with 13 bases left in between. In germline, CDR1 is SGHTA, CDR2 FQGNSA. CDR3 nucleotides: TGTGCCAGCAGCTTAGGAGGGGTCCTAGGTCAGCCCCAGCATTTT. Translating it yields CASSLGGVLGQPQHF.

The chain carries TRBV14 and TRBJ1-6; no reliable D call. Trimming took 1 base from V and 7 from J, leaving 8 bases between them. CDR1 and CDR2 (germline): SGHDN, FVKESK. The CDR3 contains 14 residues. In DNA form, the CDR3 reads TGTGCCAGCAGCCAAGTGGGAGGGAATTCACCCCTCCACTTT. Its protein is CASSQVGGNSPLHF. Based on the CDR3 plus reference TRBV14 and TRBJ1-6, the full variable domain is EAGVTQFPSHSVIEKGQTVTLRCDPISGHDNLYWYRRVMGKEIKFLLHFVKESKQDESGMPNNRFLAERTGGTYSTLKVQPAELEDSGVYFCASSQVGGNSPLHFGNGTRLTVT.

This clone was found once. The rearrangement uses TRBV27 and TRBJ1-5; D call uncertain. Per the germline V gene, CDR1 is MNHEY and CDR2 is SMNVEV (reference sequence). Trimming took 4 bases from V and 5 from J, leaving 9 bases between them. The CDR3 is made up of 13 amino acids. The CDR3 spells CASSWGFDQPQHF. As DNA, the CDR3 is TGTGCCAGCAGTTGGGGTTTCGATCAGCCCCAGCATTTT.

The chain recombines TRBV15 with TRBJ2-2; 10 bases are a match to TRBD2. This CDR3 has 18 amino acids. V trimming: 0 bases; J trimming: 2 bases; junction bases outside the gene matches: 6. The germline V gene has CDR1 LNHNV and CDR2 YYDKDF (reference sequence). The CDR3 coding sequence is TGTGCCACCAGCAGAGAGCTAGCGGGGGCTTACAACACCGGGGAGCTGTTTTTT. This sequence encodes CATSRELAGAYNTGELFF.

The chain joins TRBV30 to TRBJ1-6; the D gene is possibly TRBD1 (6 bases). Germline values: CDR1 GTSNPN, CDR2 SVGIG (reference sequence). The CDR3 has 15 amino acids. The V end lost 5 bases, the J end lost 6 bases, and 17 bases lay between the germline ends. For the CDR3, the DNA is TGTGCCTGGGGGATCACAGGGAATGCTAATTCACCCCTCCACTTT. It translates to CAWGITGNANSPLHF.

The chain couples TRBV12-5 to TRBJ2-3; the D gene could be TRBD1 or TRBD2 (5 bases each). CDR1 and CDR2 (germline): LGHNT, FRNRAP. The CDR3 runs to 15 residues. Trimming left V 3 bases short and J 5 bases short, with 15 bases between. DNA of the CDR3: TGTGCTAGTGGTTTAGAGCGGCAGGGTAAAGATACGCAGTATTTT. This encodes CASGLERQGKDTQYF.

The rearrangement links TRBV19 to TRBJ1-1, with no clear D. This CDR3 contains 12 residues. From germline, CDR1 is LNHDA and CDR2 SQIVND (reference sequence). V lost 5 bases and J lost 10, with 14 bases in between. Written as DNA, the CDR3 is TGTGCCAGTAGTGATAGGACGGGAGGAGCTTTCTTT. This sequence encodes CASSDRTGGAFF.

This chain uses TRBV29-1 with TRBJ1-1; D perhaps matches TRBD1 (5 bases). CDR1 SQVTM and CDR2 ANQGSEA come from the germline V gene. The CDR3 runs to 14 residues. Trimming cost V 3 bases and J 5 bases, with 16 bases left between them. In DNA form, the CDR3 reads TGCAGCGTTGATCCGTCAGGGTTGGATACTGAAGCTTTCTTT. Translation gives CSVDPSGLDTEAFF.

V is TRBV20-1 and J is TRBJ2-1; no clear D gene. The CDR3 runs to 9 residues. Germline lookup yields CDR1 DFQATT and CDR2 SNEGSKA (reference sequence). V was shortened by 3 bases and J by 8 bases, with 2 bases between the two germline ends. The DNA for the CDR3 is TGCAGTGCTAGCTATGAGCAGTTCTTC. Translation: CSASYEQFF.

V and J are TRBV27 and TRBJ1-5; D is possibly TRBD1 (5 bases). Deletions cut 4 bases from V and 6 bases from J, with 19 bases between. The CDR3 totals 16 residues. Germline V gene sequence: CDR1 MNHEY, CDR2 SMNVEV (reference sequence). CDR3 residues: CASSSQGISLSQPQHF. CDR3 coding DNA: TGTGCCAGCAGTTCTCAGGGCATTAGTTTGAGTCAGCCCCAGCATTTT.

This chain links TRBV6-5 with TRBJ2-5; weak D call: TRBD2 (6 bases). The length of the CDR3 is 14 residues. V was shortened by 0 bases and J by 2 bases, with 7 bases between the two germline ends. Germline loops: CDR1 MNHEY, CDR2 SVGAGI. The CDR3 spells CASSYSGLQETQYF. The CDR3 DNA reads as TGTGCCAGCAGTTACTCGGGACTTCAAGAGACCCAGTACTTC.

This clone came up once. The chain couples TRBV6-5 to TRBJ1-2, with a weak D call TRBD1 (6 bases). Per the germline V gene, CDR1 is MNHEY and CDR2 is SVGAGI. The CDR3 has 15 residues. Trimming stripped 4 bases from V and 7 bases from J, with 19 bases between. CDR3 nucleotides: TGTGCCAGCAGTTCCTATGGGGGGGGCTGGAGTGGCTACACCTTC. As protein: CASSSYGGGWSGYTF.

V and J are TRBV5-1 and TRBJ1-3, with D unresolved. The V end was cut by 9 bases, the J end by 4 bases, with 11 bases between. The CDR3 spans 12 residues. The germline V gene encodes CDR1 SGHRS and CDR2 YFSETQ. CDR3 sequence: CANFSGGNTIYF. In DNA, the CDR3 is TGCGCCAATTTTTCGGGGGGAAACACCATATATTTT.

The V and J genes are TRBV7-2 and TRBJ2-6; unclear D gene. CDR1 is SGHTA, CDR2 FQGNSA, per germline. This CDR3 has 16 residues. V was pared by 0 bases and J by 2 bases, with 8 bases between. The CDR3 nucleotides read TGTGCCAGCAGCTTAGCGCGGCAGGCTGGGGCCAACGTCCTGACTTTC. It is translated as CASSLARQAGANVLTF.

The gene calls are TRBV6-5 and TRBJ1-6, with 9 bases that match TRBD1. The CDR3 spans 14 residues. Germline values: CDR1 MNHEY, CDR2 SVGAGI. J was trimmed by 7 bases and V by 6 bases; bases with no gene match: 4. DNA of the CDR3: TGTGCCAGCAGCACCGGGACAGGGAATTCACCCCTCCACTTT. Translation: CASSTGTGNSPLHF.

V and J are TRBV7-2 and TRBJ1-6; D is unclear. Deletions cut 7 bases from V and 9 bases from J, with 13 bases between. The CDR3 runs 13 residues. From germline, CDR1 is SGHTA and CDR2 FQGNSA. In DNA, the CDR3 is TGTGCCAGCAACACAGTGGAGGGTTCACCCCTCCACTTT. Its translation is CASNTVEGSPLHF.

CDR3 loop: CASSPPGQGIADTQYF. The CDR3 DNA reads as TGTGCCAGCTCACCGCCCGGACAGGGGATCGCAGATACGCAGTATTTT. This chain connects TRBV18 to TRBJ2-3; the match to TRBD1 covers 9 bases. The CDR3 spans 16 residues. Germline V gene data show CDR1 as KGHSH and CDR2 as LQKENI. V dropped 3 bases and J dropped 4; count of bases not matched to a gene: 8.

The V and J genes are TRBV5-1 and TRBJ2-2, with 10 bases that match TRBD2. The CDR3 extends over 16 amino acids. Germline V CDR1 and CDR2: SGHRS, YFSETQ. J gave up 4 bases and V 2 bases, and 5 bases lay outside the gene matches. In nucleotides, the CDR3 is TGCGCCAGCAGCTTTGAACTAGCGGGGACCACCGGGGAGCTGTTTTTT. This codes for CASSFELAGTTGELFF.

The chain joins TRBV5-1 to TRBJ2-5; 9 bases agree with TRBD1. This CDR3 is built from 17 residues. Germline V lookup: CDR1 SGHRS, CDR2 YFSETQ. V dropped 3 bases and J dropped 4; count of bases not matched to a gene: 13. The chain's CDR3 is CASSSSPGQGLGETQYF. CDR3 DNA: TGCGCCAGCAGCTCCAGCCCGGGACAGGGTTTGGGAGAGACCCAGTACTTC.

This chain uses TRBV28 with TRBJ1-6; D call uncertain. Germline V CDR1 and CDR2: MDHEN, SYDVKM. Trimming cost V 11 bases and J 10 bases, with 18 bases left between them. The CDR3 is made up of 13 amino acids. CDR3 region: CALGGQIGSPLHF. The CDR3 DNA reads as TGTGCCCTGGGAGGTCAGATTGGCTCACCCCTCCACTTT.

This chain links TRBV7-8 with TRBJ2-5; no definite D call. The CDR3 totals 13 residues. CDR1 and CDR2 (germline): SGHVS, FQNEAQ. V was trimmed by 3 bases and J by 2 bases, leaving 7 bases between them. CDR3 coding DNA: TGTGCCAGCAGCTTGCGTCAGCAAGAGACCCAGTACTTC. Translation gives CASSLRQQETQYF.

This chain connects TRBV27 to TRBJ2-6; 9 positions match TRBD1. The CDR3 has 17 amino acids. Germline CDR1 MNHEY, CDR2 SMNVEV (reference sequence). V trimming: 3 bases; J trimming: 1 base; junction bases outside the gene matches: 4. The CDR3 DNA reads as TGTGCCAGCAGTTTTCGGACAGGGGTATCTGGGGCCAACGTCCTGACTTTC. It encodes CASSFRTGVSGANVLTF.

This sequence joins TRBV5-1 and TRBJ2-5, with D uncertain. This CDR3 has 16 amino acids. The ends were cut back, 0 bases at V and 1 base at J, with 13 bases in the middle. Germline-derived CDR1 and CDR2 are SGHRS and YFSETQ. The CDR3 DNA reads TGCGCCAGCAGCTTGGGTGGGTCCAACCCCCAAGAGACCCAGTACTTC. Translating gives CASSLGGSNPQETQYF.

The count of this clone is one. The rearrangement joins TRBV10-1 to TRBJ2-6; D possibly corresponds to TRBD1 (5 bases). The germline V gene encodes CDR1 WNHNN and CDR2 SYGVQD (reference sequence). This CDR3 comprises 14 residues. V was shortened by 5 bases and J by 4 bases, with 9 bases between the two germline ends. CDR3 coding DNA: TGCGCCAGCAGTTGGGGCTCCGGGGCCAACGTCCTGACTTTC. The encoded protein is CASSWGSGANVLTF.

This chain links TRBV11-2 with TRBJ1-2; D is undetermined. Looked up from germline, CDR1 is SGHAT and CDR2 is FQNNGV. This CDR3 has 12 amino acids. Trimming pared 4 bases from V and 10 bases from J, leaving 13 bases between. The CDR3 nucleotides read TGTGCCAGCAGCTCCACGGGCCGGCTCTACACCTTC. Encoded protein: CASSSTGRLYTF.

The chain employs TRBV15 and TRBJ2-3, with 9 bases lining up with TRBD1. Germline trimming cut 5 bases from V and 4 bases from J; bases unmatched to any gene: 10. This CDR3 has 16 residues. CDR1 and CDR2 (germline): LNHNV, YYDKDF (reference sequence). The CDR3 DNA follows: TGTGCCACCAGCCCGGGGGGACAGGGCCGGGCAGATACGCAGTATTTT. Its translation: CATSPGGQGRADTQYF. Filled out from reference TRBV15 and TRBJ2-3, the complete variable domain reads DAMVIQNPRYQVTQFGKPVTLSCSQTLNHNVMYWYQQKSSQAPKLLFHYYDKDFNNEADTPDNFQSRRPNTSFCFLDIRSPGLGDTAMYLCATSPGGQGRADTQYFGPGTRLTVL.